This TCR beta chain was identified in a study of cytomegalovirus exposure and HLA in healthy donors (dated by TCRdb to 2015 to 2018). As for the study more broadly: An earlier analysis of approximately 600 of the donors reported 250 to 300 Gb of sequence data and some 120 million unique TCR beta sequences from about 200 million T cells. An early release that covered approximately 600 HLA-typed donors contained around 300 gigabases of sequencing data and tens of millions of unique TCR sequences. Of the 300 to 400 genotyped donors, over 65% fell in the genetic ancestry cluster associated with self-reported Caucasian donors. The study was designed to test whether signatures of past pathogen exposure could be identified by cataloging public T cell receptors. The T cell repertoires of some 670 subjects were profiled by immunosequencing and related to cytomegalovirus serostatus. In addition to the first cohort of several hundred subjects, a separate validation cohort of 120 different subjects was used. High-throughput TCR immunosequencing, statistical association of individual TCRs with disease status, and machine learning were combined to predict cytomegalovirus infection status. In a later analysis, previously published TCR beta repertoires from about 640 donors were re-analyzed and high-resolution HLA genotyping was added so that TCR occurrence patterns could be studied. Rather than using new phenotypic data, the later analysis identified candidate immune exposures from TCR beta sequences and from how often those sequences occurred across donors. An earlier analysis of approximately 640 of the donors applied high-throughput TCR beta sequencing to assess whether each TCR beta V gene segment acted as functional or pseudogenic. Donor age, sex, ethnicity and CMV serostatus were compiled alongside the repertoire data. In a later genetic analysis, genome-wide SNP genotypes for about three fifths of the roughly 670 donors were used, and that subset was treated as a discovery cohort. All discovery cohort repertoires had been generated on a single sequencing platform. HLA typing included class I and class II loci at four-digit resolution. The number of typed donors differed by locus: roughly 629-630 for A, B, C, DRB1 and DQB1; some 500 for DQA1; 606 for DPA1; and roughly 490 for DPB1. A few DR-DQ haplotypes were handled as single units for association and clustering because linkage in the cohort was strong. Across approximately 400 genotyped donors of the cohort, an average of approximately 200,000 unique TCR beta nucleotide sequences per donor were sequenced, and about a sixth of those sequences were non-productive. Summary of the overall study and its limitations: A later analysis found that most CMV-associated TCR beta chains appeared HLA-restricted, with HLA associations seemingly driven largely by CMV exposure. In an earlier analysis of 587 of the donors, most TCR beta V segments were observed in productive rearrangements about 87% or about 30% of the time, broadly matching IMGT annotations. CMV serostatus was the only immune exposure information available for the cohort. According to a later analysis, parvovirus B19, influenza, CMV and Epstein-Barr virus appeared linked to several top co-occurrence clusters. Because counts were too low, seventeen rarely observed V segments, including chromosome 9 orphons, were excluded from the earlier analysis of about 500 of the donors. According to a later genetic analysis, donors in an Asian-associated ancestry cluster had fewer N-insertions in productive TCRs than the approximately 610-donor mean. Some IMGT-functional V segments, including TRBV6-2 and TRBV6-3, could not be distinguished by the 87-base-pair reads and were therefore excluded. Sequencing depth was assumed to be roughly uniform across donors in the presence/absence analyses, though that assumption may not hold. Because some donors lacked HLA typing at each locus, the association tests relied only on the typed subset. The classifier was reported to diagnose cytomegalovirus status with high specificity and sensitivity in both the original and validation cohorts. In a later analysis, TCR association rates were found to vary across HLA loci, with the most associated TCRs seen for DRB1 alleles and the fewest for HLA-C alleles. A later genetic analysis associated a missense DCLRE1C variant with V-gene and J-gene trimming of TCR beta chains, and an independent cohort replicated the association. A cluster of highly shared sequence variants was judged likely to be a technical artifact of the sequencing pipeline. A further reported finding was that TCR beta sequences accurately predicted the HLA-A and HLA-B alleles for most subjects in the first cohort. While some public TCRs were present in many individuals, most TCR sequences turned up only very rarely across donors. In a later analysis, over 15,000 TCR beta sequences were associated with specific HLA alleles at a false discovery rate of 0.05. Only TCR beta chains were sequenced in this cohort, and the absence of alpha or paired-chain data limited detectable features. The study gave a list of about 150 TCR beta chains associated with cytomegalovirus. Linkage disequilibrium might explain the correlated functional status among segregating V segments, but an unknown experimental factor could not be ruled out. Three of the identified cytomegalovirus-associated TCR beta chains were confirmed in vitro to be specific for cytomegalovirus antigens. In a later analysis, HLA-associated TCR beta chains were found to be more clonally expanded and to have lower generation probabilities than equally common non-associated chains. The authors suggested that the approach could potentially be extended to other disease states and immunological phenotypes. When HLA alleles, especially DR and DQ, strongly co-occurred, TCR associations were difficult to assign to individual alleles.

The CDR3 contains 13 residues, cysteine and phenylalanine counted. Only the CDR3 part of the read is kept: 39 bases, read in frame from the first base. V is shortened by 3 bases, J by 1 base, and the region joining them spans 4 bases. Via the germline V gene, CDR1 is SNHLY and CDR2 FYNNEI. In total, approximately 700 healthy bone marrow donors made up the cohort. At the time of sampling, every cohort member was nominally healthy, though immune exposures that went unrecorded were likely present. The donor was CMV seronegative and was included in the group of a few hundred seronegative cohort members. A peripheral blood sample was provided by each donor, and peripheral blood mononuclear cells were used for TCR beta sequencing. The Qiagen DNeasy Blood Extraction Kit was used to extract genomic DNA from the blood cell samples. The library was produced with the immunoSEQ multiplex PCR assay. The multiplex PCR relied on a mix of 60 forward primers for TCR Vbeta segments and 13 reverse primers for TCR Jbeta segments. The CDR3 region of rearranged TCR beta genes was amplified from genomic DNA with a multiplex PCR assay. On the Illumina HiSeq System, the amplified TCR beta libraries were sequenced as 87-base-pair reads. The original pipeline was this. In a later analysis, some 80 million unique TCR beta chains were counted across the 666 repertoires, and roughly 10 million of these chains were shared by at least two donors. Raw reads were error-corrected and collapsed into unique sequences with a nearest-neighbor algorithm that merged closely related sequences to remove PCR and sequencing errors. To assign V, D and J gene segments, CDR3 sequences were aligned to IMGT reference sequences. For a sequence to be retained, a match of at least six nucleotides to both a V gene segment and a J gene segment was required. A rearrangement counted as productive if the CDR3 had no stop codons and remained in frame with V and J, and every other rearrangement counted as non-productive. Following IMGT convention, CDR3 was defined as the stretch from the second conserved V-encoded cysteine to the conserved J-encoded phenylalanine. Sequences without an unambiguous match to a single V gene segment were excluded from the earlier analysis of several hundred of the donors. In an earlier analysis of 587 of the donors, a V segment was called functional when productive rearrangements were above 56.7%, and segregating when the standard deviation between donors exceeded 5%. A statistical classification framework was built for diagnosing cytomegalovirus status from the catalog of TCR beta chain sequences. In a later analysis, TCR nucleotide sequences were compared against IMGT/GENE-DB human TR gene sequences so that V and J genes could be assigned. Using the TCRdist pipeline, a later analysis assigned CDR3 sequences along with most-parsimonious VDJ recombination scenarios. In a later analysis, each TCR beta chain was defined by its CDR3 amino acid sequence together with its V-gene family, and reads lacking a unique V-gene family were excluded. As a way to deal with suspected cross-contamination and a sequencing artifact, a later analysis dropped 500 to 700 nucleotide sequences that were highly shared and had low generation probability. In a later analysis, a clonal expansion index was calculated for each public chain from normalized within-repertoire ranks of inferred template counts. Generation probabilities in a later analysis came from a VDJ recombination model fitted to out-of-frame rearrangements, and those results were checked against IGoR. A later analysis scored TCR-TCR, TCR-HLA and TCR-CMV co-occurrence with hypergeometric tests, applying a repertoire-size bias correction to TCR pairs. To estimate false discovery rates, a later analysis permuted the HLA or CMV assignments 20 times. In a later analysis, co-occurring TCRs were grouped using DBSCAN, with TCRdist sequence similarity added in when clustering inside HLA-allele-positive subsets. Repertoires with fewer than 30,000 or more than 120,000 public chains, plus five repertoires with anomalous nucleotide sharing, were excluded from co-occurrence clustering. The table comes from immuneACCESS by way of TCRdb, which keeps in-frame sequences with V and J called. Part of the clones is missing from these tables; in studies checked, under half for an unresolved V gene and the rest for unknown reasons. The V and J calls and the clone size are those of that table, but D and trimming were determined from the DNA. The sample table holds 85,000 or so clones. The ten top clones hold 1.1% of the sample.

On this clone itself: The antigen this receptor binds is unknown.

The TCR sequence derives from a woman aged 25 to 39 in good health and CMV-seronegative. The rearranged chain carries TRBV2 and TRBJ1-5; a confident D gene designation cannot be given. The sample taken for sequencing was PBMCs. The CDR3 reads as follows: CASSERSNQPQHF. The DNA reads TGTGCCAGCAGTGAGAGGAGCAATCAGCCCCAGCATTTT.